The present entry profiles one TCR beta chain with its context. Its antigen is as yet unknown. The authors reverse transcribed all of the isolated RNA, so sequencing captured expressed TCRB transcripts. The table came from immunoSEQ multiplex PCR; TCRdb's copy has only in-frame clones and leaves some out. The table includes hundreds of thousands of clones, 11% to 15% detected once. This sample was included in a study of beta chain features in type 1 diabetes. The study's findings and limits: A moderate, significant TCRB CDR3 shortening appeared in type 1 diabetes across four CD4+ subsets.

CDR1 and CDR2 (germline): SEHNR, FQNEAQ (reference sequence). V was shortened by 5 bases and J by 7 bases, with 21 bases between the two germline ends. The CDR3 totals 17 residues. The gene calls are TRBV7-9 and TRBJ1-6; D may be TRBD1 (5 bases). The receptor was isolated from a man between 18 and 35 years old with type 1 diabetes. Material for sequencing was naive CD4+ T cells from blood. As DNA, the CDR3 is TGTGCCAGCAGCCCTGGCCGAGGGGAGGGAGGGAATTCACCCCTCCACTTT. As protein: CASSPGRGEGGNSPLHF.